These 7 T cell receptor beta chains came from one sample sequenced in a study of shared clonotypes between healthy human individuals. The assay was immunoSEQ multiplex PCR, and TCRdb's table has in-frame clones only and misses some. The profile shows over a million clones, 70% to 80% of them singletons. The source material was memory CD4+ T cells from PBMCs. The subset here: CD45RA-negative fraction. All receptors come from a man between 18 and 29 years old in good health. Some clones in this sample may be carry-over from other donors' samples.

CDR3 nucleotides: TGCGCCAGCAGCTTGGGTGGTAGCGGGAGAAGACATGAGCAGTTCTTC. This gives the protein CASSLGGSGRRHEQFF. The chain employs TRBV5-1 and TRBJ2-1; TRBD2 matches 9 bases. Germline V gives CDR1 SGHRS, CDR2 YFSETQ. V trimming: 0 bases; J trimming: 8 bases; junction bases outside the gene matches: 9. The CDR3 loop spans 16 amino acids.

The gene calls are TRBV27 and TRBJ2-6; TRBD1 agrees at 10 bases. CDR3 length: 18 residues. Per the germline V gene, CDR1 is MNHEY and CDR2 is SMNVEV (reference sequence). Unmatched junction bases numbered 8, after V lost 6 bases and J lost 0 bases. The CDR3 loop is CASRPLGQGTSGANVLTF. The DNA of the CDR3 is TGTGCCAGCAGGCCTTTGGGACAGGGGACCTCTGGGGCCAACGTCCTGACTTTC.

This rearrangement joins TRBV29-1 to TRBJ2-3; perhaps TRBD2 as D (6 bases). Trimming left V 7 bases short and J 2 bases short, with 13 bases between. The CDR3 spans 13 residues. Germline V gene sequence: CDR1 SQVTM, CDR2 ANQGSEA. This chain's CDR3 is CSAGLRLTDTQYF. The CDR3, as DNA: TGCAGCGCCGGACTACGACTCACAGATACGCAGTATTTT.

V is TRBV30 and J is TRBJ2-7; D tentatively reads TRBD1 or TRBD2 (5 bases each). CDR1 is GTSNPN and CDR2 is SVGIG in the germline V gene (reference sequence). CDR3 size: 14 residues. The germline V and J ends were trimmed by 2 bases and 6 bases, with 17 bases remaining between them. CDR3 loop: CAWSRGLAFREQYF. The DNA of the CDR3 is TGTGCCTGGAGTCGGGGCCTAGCATTCCGCGAGCAGTACTTC.

There are many counts of this clone. The chain has TRBV2 and TRBJ2-7; weak D call: TRBD2 (6 bases). Germline assignment: CDR1 SNHLY and CDR2 FYNNEI. With 5 bases removed from V and 4 bases from J, the gap between germline ends came to 15 bases. This CDR3 comprises 14 residues. CDR3 bases: TGTGCCAGCAGTAAACTAGCCCCTGCTTACGAGCAGTACTTC. Translated: CASSKLAPAYEQYF.

V and J are TRBV7-2 and TRBJ2-5; 9 bases are a match to TRBD2. Germline-derived CDR1 and CDR2 are SGHTA and FQGNSA. The junction had 3 bases not matched to a gene; V was cut back by 3 bases and J by 4 bases. CDR3 size: 14 residues. The CDR3 DNA is TGTGCCAGCAGCTTTCAGACTAGCGGAGAGACCCAGTACTTC. Its protein product is CASSFQTSGETQYF.

The chain links TRBV5-4 to TRBJ2-1, with TRBD2 matching over 9 bases. V gave up 4 bases and J gave up 9 bases; unmatched junction bases: 11. The CDR3 sequence is 15 residues long. Germline V CDR1 and CDR2: SGHNT, YYREEE (reference sequence). The CDR3 coding sequence is TGTGCCAGCAGCCGAGGGACTAGCCCGTCGGGTGAGCAGTTCTTC. This codes for CASSRGTSPSGEQFF.